This T cell receptor beta chain came from a study of CXCR4 blockade with PD-1 therapy in pancreatic cancer. Assay used: immunoSEQ multiplex PCR; TCRdb lists only in-frame clones, some missing. The table shows approximately 2,600 clones, with roughly half occurring only once. The CDR3 extends over 14 amino acids. CDR1 is KGHSH and CDR2 is LQKENI in the germline V gene. The V segment lost 3 bases and the J segment 2 bases; nucleotides outside the gene matches: 1. Sequences were obtained from tumor tissue. The TCR comes from a human donor with pancreatic ductal adenocarcinoma. V is TRBV18 and J is TRBJ2-5, with 9 bases fitting TRBD2. The CDR3 sequence is CASSPSGGQETQYF. The CDR3 DNA reads TGTGCCAGCTCACCTAGCGGGGGTCAAGAGACCCAGTACTTC. Together with reference TRBV18 and TRBJ2-5, the CDR3 gives the full variable domain: NAGVMQNPRHLVRRRGQEARLRCSPMKGHSHVYWYRQLPEEGLKFMVYLQKENIIDESGMPKERFSAEFPKEGPSILRIQQVVRGDSAAYFCASSPSGGQETQYFGPGTRLLVL.